The present T cell receptor (beta chain) was sequenced within a study of T cells in Graves' hyperthyroidism and ophthalmopathy. Patients having uncontrolled infection, another autoimmune disease, pregnancy or lactation were not included. On this clonotype: One end of the junction does not line up with germline, which may come from a read error.

The CDR3 length is 14 residues. Looked up from germline, CDR1 is MGHRA and CDR2 is YSYEKL. Researchers amplified the TCR beta CDR3 regions from RNA transcripts. Initially, a first-round RT-PCR of the TCR CDR3 employed the HTBI primer set. TCRdb processed the multiplex PCR reads anew with MiXCR; each CDR3 protein has one entry. The sample yields fewer than 650,000 distinct CDR3 sequences, 13% to 15% seen once. The chain links TRBV4-1 to TRBJ2-7; D gene uncertain. Input material: blood. The TCR comes from a woman between 18 and 30 years old with Graves' ophthalmopathy. The CDR3 DNA follows: TGTGCCAGCAGCCAAGGCTCCGTGGGATACGAGCAGTACTTC. This sequence encodes CASSQGSVGYEQYF.